This T cell receptor beta chain was retrieved from a study of cytomegalovirus exposure and HLA in healthy donors. Study details: Samples from HLA-typed donors yielded some 85 million unique TCRs in an early data release. Genotyping showed around 81% of almost 400 donors falling in the Caucasian-associated ancestry cluster.

Study conclusions and caveats: Certain sequence variants were highly shared and formed a cluster, and this cluster was likely a sequencing artifact. Apparent HLA restriction characterized most CMV-associated TCR beta chains in a later analysis.

The PCR had 60 Vbeta and 13 Jbeta primers. Clones were sequenced by immunoSEQ multiplex PCR, and TCRdb holds only the in-frame ones, with some missing. This sample's clone table lists 35,000 to 50,000 clones. Concerning this clone: What it binds is not known.

With 4 bases clipped from V and 2 bases from J, the junction kept 14 bases outside the gene matches. Germline-derived CDR1 and CDR2 are SQVTM and ANQGSEA. The CDR3 has 17 residues. The sample comprised PBMCs. This clonotype was obtained from a woman in her twenties or thirties in good health and CMV-seropositive. The J gene is TRBJ2-7, the V gene TRBV29-1; TRBD2 agrees at 10 bases. The CDR3: CSVVPARTSGATYEQYF. The CDR3 nucleotides are TGCAGCGTTGTTCCGGCCCGGACTAGCGGTGCGACCTACGAGCAGTACTTC.